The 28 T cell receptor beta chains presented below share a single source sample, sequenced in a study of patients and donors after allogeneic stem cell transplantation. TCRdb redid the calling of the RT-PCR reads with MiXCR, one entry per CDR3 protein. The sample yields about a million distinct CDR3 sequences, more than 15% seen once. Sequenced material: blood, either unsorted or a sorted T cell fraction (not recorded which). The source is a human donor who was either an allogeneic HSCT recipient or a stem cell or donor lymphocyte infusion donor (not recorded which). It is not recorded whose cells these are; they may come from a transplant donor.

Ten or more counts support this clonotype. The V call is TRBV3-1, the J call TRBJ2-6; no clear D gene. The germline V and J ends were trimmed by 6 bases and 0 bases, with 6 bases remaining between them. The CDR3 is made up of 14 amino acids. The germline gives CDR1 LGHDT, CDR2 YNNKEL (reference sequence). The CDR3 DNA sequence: TGTGCCAGCAGTCTTGCCTCTGGGGCCAACGTCCTGACTTTC. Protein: CASSLASGANVLTF.

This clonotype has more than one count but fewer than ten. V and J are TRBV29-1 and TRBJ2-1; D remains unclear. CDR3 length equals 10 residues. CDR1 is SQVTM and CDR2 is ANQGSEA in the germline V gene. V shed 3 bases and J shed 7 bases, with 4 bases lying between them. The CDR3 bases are TGCAGCGTTGACCGTAATGAGCAGTTCTTC. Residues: CSVDRNEQFF.

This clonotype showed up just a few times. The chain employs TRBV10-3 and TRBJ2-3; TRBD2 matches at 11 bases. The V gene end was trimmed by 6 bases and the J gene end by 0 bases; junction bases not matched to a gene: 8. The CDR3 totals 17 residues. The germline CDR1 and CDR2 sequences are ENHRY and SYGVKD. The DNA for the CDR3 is TGTGCCATCAGAGAACCGGGACTAGCGGATAGCACAGATACGCAGTATTTT. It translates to CAIREPGLADSTDTQYF.

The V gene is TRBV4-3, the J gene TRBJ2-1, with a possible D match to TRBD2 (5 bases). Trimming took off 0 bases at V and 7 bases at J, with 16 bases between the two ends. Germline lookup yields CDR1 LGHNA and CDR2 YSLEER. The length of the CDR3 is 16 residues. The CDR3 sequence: CASSQDREHLGNEQFF. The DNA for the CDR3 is TGCGCCAGCAGCCAAGATCGGGAACACCTCGGGAATGAGCAGTTCTTC.

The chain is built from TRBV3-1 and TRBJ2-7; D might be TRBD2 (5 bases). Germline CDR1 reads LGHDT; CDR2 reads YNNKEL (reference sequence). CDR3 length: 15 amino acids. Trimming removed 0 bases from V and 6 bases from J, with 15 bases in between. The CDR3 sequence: CASSQDRGAGREQYF. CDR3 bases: TGTGCCAGCAGCCAAGATCGGGGAGCAGGACGCGAGCAGTACTTC.

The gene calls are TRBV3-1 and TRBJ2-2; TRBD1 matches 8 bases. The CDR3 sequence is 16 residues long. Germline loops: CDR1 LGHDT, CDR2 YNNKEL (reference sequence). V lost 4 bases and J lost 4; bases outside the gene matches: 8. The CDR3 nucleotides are TGTGCCAGCAGCCCACGGACAGGGACGGGCACCGGGGAGCTGTTTTTT. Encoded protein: CASSPRTGTGTGELFF.

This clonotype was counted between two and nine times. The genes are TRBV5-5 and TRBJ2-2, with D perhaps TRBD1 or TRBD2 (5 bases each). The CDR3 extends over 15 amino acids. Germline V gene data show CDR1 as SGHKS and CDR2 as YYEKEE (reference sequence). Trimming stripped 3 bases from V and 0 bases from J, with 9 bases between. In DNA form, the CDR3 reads TGTGCCAGCAGCTGGGGGTCCTCGAACACCGGGGAGCTGTTTTTT. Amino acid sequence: CASSWGSSNTGELFF.

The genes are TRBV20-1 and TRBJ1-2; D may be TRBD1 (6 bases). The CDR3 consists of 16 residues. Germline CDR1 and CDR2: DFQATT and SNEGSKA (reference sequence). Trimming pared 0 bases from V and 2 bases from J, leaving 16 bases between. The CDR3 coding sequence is TGCAGTGCTAGAGACCTCATAAAAACAGGGAACTATGGCTACACCTTC. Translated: CSARDLIKTGNYGYTF.

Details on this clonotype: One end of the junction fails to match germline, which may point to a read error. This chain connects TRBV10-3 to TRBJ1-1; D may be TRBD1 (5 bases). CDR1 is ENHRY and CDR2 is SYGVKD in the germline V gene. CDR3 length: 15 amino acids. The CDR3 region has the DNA TGTACCATCATGACCCCCTCAGGGCTCAACACTGAAGCTTTCTTT. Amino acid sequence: CTIMTPSGLNTEAFF.

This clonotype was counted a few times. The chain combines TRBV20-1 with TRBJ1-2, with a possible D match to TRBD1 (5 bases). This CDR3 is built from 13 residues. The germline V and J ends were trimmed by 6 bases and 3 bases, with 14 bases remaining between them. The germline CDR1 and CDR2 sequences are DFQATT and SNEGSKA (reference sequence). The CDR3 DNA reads TGCAGTGCCACCCCCGGGGGATACTATGGCTACACCTTC. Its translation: CSATPGGYYGYTF.

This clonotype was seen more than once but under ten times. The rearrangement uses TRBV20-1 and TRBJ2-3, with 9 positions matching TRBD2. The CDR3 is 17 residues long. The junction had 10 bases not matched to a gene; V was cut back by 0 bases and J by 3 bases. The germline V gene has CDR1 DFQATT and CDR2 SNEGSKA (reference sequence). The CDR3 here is CSARDAPGLARTDTQYF. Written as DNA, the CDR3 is TGCAGTGCTAGAGATGCCCCGGGACTAGCTCGGACAGATACGCAGTATTTT.

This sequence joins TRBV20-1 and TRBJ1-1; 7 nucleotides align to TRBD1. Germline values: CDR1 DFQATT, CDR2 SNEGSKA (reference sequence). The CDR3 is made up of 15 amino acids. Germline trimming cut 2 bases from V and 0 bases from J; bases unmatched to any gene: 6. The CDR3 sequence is CSARPRGQMNTEAFF. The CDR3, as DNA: TGCAGTGCTAGACCCCGGGGACAGATGAACACTGAAGCTTTCTTT.

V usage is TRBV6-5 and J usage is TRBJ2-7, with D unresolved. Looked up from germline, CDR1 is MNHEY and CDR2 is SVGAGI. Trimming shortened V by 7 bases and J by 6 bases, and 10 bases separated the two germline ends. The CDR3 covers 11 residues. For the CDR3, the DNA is TGTGCCAGCAATTTCCTGGGCGAGCAGTACTTC. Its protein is CASNFLGEQYF.

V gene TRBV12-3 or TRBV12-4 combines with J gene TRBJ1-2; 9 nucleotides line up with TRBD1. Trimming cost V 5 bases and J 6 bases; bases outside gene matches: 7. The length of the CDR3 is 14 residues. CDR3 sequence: CASSPWTGEDGYTF. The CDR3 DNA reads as TGTGCCAGCAGTCCATGGACAGGGGAGGATGGCTACACCTTC.

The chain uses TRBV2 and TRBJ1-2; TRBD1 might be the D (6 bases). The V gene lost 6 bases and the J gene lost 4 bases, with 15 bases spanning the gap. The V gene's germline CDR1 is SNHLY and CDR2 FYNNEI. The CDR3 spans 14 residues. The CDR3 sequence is CASRETGPAYGYTF. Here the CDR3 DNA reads TGTGCCAGCAGGGAGACAGGTCCCGCCTATGGCTACACCTTC.

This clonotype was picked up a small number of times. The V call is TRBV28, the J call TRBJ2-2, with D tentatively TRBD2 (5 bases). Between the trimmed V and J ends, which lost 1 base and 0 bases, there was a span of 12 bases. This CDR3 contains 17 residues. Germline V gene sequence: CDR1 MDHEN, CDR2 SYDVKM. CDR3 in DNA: TGTGCCAGCAGTTTATTTCGACCGCGGGCGAACACCGGGGAGCTGTTTTTT. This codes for CASSLFRPRANTGELFF. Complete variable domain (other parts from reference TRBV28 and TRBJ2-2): DVKVTQSSRYLVKRTGEKVFLECVQDMDHENMFWYRQDPGLGLRLIYFSYDVKMKEKGDIPEGYSVSREKKERFSLILESASTNQTSMYLCASSLFRPRANTGELFFGEGSRLTVL.

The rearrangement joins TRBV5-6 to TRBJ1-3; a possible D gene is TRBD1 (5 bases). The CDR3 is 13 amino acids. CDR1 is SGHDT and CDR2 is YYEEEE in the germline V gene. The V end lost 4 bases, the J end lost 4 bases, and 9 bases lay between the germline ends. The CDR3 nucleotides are TGTGCCAGCAGCAACAGGATCGGAAACACCATATATTTT. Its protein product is CASSNRIGNTIYF.

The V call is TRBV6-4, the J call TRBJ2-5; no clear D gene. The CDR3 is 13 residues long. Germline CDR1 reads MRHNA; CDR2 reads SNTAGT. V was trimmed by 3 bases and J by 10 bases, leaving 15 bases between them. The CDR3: CASSEAQQSVQYF. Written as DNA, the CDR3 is TGTGCCAGCAGTGAGGCCCAACAAAGCGTCCAGTACTTC.

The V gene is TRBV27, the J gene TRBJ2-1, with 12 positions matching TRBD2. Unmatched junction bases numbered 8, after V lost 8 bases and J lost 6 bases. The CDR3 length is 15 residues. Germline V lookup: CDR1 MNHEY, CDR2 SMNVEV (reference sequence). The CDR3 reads CASRLAGGPINEQFF. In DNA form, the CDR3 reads TGTGCCAGCCGTCTAGCGGGAGGGCCAATCAATGAGCAGTTCTTC.

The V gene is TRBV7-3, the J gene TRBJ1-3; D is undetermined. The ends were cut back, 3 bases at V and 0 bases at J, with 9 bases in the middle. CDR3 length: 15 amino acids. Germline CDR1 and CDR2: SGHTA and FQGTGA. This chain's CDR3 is CASSFDGASGNTIYF. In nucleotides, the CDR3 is TGTGCCAGCAGCTTTGACGGCGCCTCTGGAAACACCATATATTTT.

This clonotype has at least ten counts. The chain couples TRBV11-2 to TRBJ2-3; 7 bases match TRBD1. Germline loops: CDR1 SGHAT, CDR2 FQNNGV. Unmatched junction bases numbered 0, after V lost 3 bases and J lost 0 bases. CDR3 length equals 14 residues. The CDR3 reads CASSLTGSTDTQYF. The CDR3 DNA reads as TGTGCCAGCAGCTTGACAGGGAGCACAGATACGCAGTATTTT. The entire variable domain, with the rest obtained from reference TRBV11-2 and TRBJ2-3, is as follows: EAGVAQSPRYKIIEKRQSVAFWCNPISGHATLYWYQQILGQGPKLLIQFQNNGVVDDSQLPKDRFSAERLKGVDSTLKIQPAKLEDSAVYLCASSLTGSTDTQYFGPGTRLTVL.

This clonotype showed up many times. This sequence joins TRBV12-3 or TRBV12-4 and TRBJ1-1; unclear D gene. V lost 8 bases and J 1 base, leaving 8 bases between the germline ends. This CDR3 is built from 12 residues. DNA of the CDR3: TGTGCCAGCTGTTATACGAACACTGAAGCTTTCTTT. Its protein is CASCYTNTEAFF.

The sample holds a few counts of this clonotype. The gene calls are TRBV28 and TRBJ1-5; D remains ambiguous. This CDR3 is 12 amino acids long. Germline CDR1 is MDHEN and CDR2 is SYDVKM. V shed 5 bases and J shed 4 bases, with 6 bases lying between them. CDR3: CASSPANQPQHF. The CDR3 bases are TGTGCCAGCAGTCCTGCTAATCAGCCCCAGCATTTT. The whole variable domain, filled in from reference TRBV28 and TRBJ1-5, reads DVKVTQSSRYLVKRTGEKVFLECVQDMDHENMFWYRQDPGLGLRLIYFSYDVKMKEKGDIPEGYSVSREKKERFSLILESASTNQTSMYLCASSPANQPQHFGDGTRLSIL.

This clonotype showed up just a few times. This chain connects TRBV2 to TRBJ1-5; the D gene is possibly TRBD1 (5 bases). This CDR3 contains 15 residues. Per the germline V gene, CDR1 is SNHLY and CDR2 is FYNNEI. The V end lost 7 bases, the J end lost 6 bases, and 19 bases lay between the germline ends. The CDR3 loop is CASMGGEGRTQPQHF. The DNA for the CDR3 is TGTGCCAGCATGGGTGGTGAGGGGCGGACTCAGCCCCAGCATTTT. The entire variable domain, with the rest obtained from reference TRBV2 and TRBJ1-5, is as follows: EPEVTQTPSHQVTQMGQEVILRCVPISNHLYFYWYRQILGQKVEFLVSFYNNEISEKSEIFDDQFSVERPDGSNFTLKIRSTKLEDSAMYFCASMGGEGRTQPQHFGDGTRLSIL.

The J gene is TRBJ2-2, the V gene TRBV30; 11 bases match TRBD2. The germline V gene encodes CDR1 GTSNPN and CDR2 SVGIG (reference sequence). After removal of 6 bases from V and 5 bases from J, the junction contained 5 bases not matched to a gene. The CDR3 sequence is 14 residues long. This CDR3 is CACPTSGKTGELFF. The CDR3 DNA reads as TGTGCCTGTCCGACTAGCGGGAAGACCGGGGAGCTGTTTTTT.

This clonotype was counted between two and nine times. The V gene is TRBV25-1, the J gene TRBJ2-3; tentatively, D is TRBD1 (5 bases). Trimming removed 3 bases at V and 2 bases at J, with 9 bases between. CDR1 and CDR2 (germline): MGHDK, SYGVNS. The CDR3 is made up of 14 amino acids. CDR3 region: CASSDRALTDTQYF. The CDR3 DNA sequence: TGTGCCAGCAGTGACAGGGCGCTCACAGATACGCAGTATTTT.

The DNA of the CDR3 is TGCGCCAGCAGGGGGATGGGGGGCAATGAGCAGTTCTTC. This gives the protein CASRGMGGNEQFF. The chain is built from TRBV4-1 and TRBJ2-1; D may be TRBD2 (6 bases). The CDR3 spans 13 residues. Trimming removed 6 bases from V and 6 bases from J, with 12 bases in between. From germline, CDR1 is MGHRA and CDR2 YSYEKL.

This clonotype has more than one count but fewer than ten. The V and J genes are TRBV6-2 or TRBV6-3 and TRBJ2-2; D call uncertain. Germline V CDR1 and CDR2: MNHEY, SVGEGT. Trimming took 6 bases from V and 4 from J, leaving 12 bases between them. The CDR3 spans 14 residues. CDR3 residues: CASSPTDITGELFF. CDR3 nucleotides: TGTGCCAGCAGCCCCACTGATATCACCGGGGAGCTGTTTTTT.